This passage covers 2 T cell receptor beta chains from one sample sequenced in a study of molecular identifiers for immune sequencing clone quantification. MiXCR was run by TCRdb on the PCR reads, yielding one entry per CDR3 protein. The sample has 75,000 to 95,000 distinct CDR3 sequences; 20% to 25% are singletons. Sequencing was done on a sample of naive CD8+ T cells from blood, with Jurkat cell RNA spiked in. The subset here: FACS-sorted CD8+CD4-CCR7+CD45RA+ naive T cells. Receptor source: a human donor in good health. Some libraries in this study had Jurkat cell RNA spiked in.

This clonotype was observed a few times. This chain uses TRBV9 with TRBJ1-1; D is unresolved. With 0 bases removed from V and 1 base from J, the gap between germline ends came to 7 bases. CDR3 length: 14 amino acids. Germline V gene lookup returns CDR1 SGDLS and CDR2 YYNGEE. The CDR3, as DNA: TGTGCCAGCAGCGTAGGAGGTCAGAACACTGAAGCTTTCTTT. Translation: CASSVGGQNTEAFF.

This clonotype showed up just a few times. The rearrangement uses TRBV7-9 and TRBJ1-1; weak D call: TRBD1 (5 bases). This CDR3 spans 15 amino acids. CDR1 SEHNR and CDR2 FQNEAQ come from the germline V gene (reference sequence). V lost 0 bases and J lost 5, with 13 bases in between. The CDR3 protein is CASSLASAGGTEAFF. The CDR3 DNA is TGTGCCAGCAGCTTAGCGTCGGCCGGGGGAACTGAAGCTTTCTTT.